This T cell receptor beta chain was recorded in a study of cytomegalovirus exposure and HLA in healthy donors. The PCR had 60 Vbeta and 13 Jbeta primers. Data came from immunoSEQ multiplex PCR; TCRdb stores just in-frame clones and leaves some out. In the table there are about 110,000 clones, 70% to 85% of which are singletons. V lost 0 bases and J 4 bases, leaving 4 bases between the germline ends. This CDR3 is 13 amino acids long. Germline assignment: CDR1 MRHNA and CDR2 SNTAGT. This clone was picked up a small number of times. The rearrangement links TRBV6-4 to TRBJ1-5; unclear D gene. This TCR was recovered from a boy aged 5-17 years in good health and CMV-seronegative. The sequenced sample consisted of PBMCs. The CDR3 DNA is TGTGCCAGCAGTGACTCGGCAAATCAGCCCCAGCATTTT. Translation gives CASSDSANQPQHF.